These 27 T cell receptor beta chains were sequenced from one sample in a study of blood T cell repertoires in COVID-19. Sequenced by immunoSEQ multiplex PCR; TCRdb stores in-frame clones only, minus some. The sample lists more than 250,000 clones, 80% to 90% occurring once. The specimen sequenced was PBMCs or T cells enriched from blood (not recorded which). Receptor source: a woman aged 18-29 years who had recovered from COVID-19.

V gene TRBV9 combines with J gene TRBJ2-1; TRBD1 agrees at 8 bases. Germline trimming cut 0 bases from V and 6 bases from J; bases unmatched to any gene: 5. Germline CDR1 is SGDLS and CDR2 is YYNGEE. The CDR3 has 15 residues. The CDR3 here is CASSVGQGAGNEQFF. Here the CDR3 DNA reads TGTGCCAGCAGCGTAGGGCAGGGGGCTGGCAATGAGCAGTTCTTC. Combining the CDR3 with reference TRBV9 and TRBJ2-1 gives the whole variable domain DSGVTQTPKHLITATGQRVTLRCSPRSGDLSVYWYQQSLDQGLQFLIQYYNGEERAKGNILERFSAQQFPDLHSELNLSSLELGDSALYFCASSVGQGAGNEQFFGPGTRLTVL.

The CDR3 protein is CASRFTGGADYGYTF. The DNA for the CDR3 is TGTGCCAGCAGGTTTACAGGGGGCGCGGACTATGGCTACACCTTC. The chain is built from TRBV7-2 and TRBJ1-2; 9 nucleotides line up with TRBD1. Germline CDR1 reads SGHTA; CDR2 reads FQGNSA. CDR3 size: 15 residues. With 6 bases clipped from V and 3 bases from J, the junction kept 8 bases outside the gene matches.

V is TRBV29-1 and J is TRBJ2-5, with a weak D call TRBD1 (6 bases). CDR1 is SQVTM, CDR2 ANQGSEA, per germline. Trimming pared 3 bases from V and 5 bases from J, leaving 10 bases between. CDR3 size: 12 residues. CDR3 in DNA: TGCAGCGTTGACCCGCAGGGGGAGACCCAGTACTTC. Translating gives CSVDPQGETQYF.

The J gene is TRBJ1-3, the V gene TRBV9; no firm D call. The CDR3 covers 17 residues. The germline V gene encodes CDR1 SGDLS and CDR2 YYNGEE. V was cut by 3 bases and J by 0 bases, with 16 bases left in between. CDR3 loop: CASSAYHRQTSGNTIYF. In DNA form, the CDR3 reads TGTGCCAGCAGCGCGTACCACCGACAAACCTCTGGAAACACCATATATTTT.

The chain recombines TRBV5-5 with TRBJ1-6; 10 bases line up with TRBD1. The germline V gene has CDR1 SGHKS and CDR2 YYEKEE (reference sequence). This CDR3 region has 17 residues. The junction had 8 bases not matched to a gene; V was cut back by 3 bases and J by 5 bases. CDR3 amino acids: CASSSPGQGLDNSPLHF. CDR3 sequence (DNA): TGTGCCAGCAGCTCCCCGGGACAGGGGCTTGATAATTCACCCCTCCACTTT.

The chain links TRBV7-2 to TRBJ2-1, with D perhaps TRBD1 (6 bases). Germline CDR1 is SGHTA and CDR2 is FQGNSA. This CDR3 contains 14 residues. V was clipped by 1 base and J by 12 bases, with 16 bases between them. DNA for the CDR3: TGTGCCAGCAGCTTAGTAAGTCCAGGGGCGCTGCAGTTCTTC. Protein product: CASSLVSPGALQFF.

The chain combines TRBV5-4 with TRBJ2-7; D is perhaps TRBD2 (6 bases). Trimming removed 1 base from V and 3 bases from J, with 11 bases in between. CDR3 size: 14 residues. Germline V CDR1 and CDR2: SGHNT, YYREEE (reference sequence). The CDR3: CASSLRAGSYEQYF. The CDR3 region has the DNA TGTGCCAGCAGCTTGAGGGCGGGAAGCTACGAGCAGTACTTC.

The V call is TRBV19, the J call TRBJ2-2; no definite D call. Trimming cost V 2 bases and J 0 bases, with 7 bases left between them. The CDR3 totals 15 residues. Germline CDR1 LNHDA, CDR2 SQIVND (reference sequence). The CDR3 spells CASSIRQANTGELFF. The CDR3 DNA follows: TGTGCCAGTAGTATACGGCAGGCGAACACCGGGGAGCTGTTTTTT.

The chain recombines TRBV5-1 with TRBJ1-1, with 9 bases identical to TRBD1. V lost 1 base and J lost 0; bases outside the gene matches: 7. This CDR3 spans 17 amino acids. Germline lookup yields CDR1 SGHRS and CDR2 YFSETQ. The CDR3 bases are TGCGCCAGCAGCTTGCGAGTAACAGGGGGCATGAACACTGAAGCTTTCTTT. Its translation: CASSLRVTGGMNTEAFF.

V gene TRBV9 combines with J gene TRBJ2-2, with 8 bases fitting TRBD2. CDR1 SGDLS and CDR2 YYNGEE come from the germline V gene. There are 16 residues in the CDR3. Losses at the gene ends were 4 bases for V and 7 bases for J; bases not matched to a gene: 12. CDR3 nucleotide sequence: TGTGCCAGCAGCCCCATCCATAGGAGCGGGAGCGGGGAGCTGTTTTTT. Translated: CASSPIHRSGSGELFF. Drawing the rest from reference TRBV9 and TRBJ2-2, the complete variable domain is DSGVTQTPKHLITATGQRVTLRCSPRSGDLSVYWYQQSLDQGLQFLIQYYNGEERAKGNILERFSAQQFPDLHSELNLSSLELGDSALYFCASSPIHRSGSGELFFGEGSRLTVL.

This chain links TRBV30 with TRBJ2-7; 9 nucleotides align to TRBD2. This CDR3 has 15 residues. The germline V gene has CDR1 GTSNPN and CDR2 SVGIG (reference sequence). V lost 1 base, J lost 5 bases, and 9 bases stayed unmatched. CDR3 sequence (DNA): TGTGCCTGGAGTGGACTAGCGGATAATTTTGACGAGCAGTACTTC. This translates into CAWSGLADNFDEQYF.

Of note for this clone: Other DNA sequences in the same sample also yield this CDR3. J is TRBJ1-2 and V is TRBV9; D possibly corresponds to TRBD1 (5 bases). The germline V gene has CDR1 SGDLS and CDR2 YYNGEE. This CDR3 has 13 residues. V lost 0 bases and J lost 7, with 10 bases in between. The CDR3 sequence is CASSVGAGPGYTF. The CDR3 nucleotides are TGTGCCAGCAGCGTAGGGGCAGGGCCTGGCTACACCTTC.

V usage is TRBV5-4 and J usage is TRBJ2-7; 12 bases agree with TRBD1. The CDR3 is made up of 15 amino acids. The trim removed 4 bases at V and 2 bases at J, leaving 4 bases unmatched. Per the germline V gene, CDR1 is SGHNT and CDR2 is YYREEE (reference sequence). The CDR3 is CASSIGTGGAYEQYF. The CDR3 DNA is TGTGCCAGCAGCATTGGGACAGGGGGCGCCTACGAGCAGTACTTC.

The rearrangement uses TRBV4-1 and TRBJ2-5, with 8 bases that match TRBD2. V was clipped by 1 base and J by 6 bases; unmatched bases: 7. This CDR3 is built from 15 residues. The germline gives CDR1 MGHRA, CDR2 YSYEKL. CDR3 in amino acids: CASSQGFSGNKTQYF. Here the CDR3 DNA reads TGCGCCAGCAGCCAAGGTTTTAGCGGGAACAAGACCCAGTACTTC.

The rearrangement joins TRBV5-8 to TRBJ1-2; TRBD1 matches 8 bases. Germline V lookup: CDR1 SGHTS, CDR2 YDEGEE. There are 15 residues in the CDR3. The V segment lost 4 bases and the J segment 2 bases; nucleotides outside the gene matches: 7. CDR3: CASSRQGQENYGYTF. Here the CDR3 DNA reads TGTGCCAGCAGCAGACAGGGACAGGAGAACTATGGCTACACCTTC.

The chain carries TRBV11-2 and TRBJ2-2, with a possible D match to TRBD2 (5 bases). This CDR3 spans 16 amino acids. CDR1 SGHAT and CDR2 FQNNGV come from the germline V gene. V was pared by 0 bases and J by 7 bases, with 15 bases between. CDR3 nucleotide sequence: TGTGCCAGCAGCTTAGATCCTGGACTCATGAACGGGGAGCTGTTTTTT. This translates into CASSLDPGLMNGELFF.

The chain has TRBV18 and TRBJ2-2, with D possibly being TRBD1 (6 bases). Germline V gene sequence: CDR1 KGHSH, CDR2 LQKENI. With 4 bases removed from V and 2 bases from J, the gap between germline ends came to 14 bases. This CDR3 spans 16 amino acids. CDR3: CASSRSGQSNTGELFF. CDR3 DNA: TGTGCCAGCTCACGTTCCGGACAGTCCAACACCGGGGAGCTGTTTTTT.

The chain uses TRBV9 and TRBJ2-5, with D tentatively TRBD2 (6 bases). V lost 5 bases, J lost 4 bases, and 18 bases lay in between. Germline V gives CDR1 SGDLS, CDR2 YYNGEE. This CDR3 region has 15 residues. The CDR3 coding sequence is TGTGCCAGCAGTGCCTCACCCGGGGGTGGAGAGACCCAGTACTTC. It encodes CASSASPGGGETQYF.

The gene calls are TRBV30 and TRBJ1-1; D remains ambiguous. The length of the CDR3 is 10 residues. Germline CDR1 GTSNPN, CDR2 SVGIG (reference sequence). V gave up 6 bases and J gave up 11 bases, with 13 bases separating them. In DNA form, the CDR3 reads TGTGCCTGTGGGTCCGGGAGGGCTTTCTTT. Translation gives CACGSGRAFF.

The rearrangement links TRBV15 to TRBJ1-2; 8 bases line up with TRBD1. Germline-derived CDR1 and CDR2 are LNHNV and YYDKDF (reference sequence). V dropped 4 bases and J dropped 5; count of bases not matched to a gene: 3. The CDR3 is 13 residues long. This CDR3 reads CATSTDRDYGYTF. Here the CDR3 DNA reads TGTGCCACCAGCACGGACAGGGATTATGGCTACACCTTC. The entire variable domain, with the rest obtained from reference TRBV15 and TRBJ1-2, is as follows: DAMVIQNPRYQVTQFGKPVTLSCSQTLNHNVMYWYQQKSSQAPKLLFHYYDKDFNNEADTPDNFQSRRPNTSFCFLDIRSPGLGDTAMYLCATSTDRDYGYTFGSGTRLTVV.

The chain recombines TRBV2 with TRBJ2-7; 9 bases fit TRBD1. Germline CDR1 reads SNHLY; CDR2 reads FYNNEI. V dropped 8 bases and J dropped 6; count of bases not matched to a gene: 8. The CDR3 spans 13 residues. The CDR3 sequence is CASRDREEGEQYF. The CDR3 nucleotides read TGTGCCAGCCGGGACAGGGAGGAGGGCGAGCAGTACTTC.

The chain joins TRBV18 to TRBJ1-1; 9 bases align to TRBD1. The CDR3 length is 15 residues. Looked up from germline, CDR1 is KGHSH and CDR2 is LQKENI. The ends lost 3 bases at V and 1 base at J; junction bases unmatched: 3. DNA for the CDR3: TGTGCCAGCTCACCCGGACAGGGGACGAACACTGAAGCTTTCTTT. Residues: CASSPGQGTNTEAFF.

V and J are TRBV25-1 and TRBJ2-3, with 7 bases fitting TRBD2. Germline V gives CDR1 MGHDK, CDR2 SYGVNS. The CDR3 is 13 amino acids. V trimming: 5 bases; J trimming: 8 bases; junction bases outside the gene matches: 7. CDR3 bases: TGTGCCAGCAGTTTGGCGGGAGAGGGTACGCAGTATTTT. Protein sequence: CASSLAGEGTQYF.

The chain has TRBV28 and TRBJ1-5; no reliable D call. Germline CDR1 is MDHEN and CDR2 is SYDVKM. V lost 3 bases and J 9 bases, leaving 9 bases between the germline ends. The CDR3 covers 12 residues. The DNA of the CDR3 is TGTGCCAGCAGTTTCTCAGATGGGCCCCAGCATTTT. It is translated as CASSFSDGPQHF.

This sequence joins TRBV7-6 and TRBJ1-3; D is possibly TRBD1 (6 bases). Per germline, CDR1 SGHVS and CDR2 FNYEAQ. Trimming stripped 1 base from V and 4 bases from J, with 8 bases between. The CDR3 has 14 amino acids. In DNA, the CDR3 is TGTGCCAGCAGCTTAGACAGGGACGGAAACACCATATATTTT. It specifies CASSLDRDGNTIYF.

The CDR3 sequence is CAFLSGINAEAFF. In DNA, the CDR3 is TGTGCCTTCTTATCCGGGATAAACGCTGAAGCTTTCTTT. This sequence joins TRBV7-9 and TRBJ1-1, with D uncertain. Germline V gene data show CDR1 as SEHNR and CDR2 as FQNEAQ (reference sequence). The CDR3 totals 13 residues. V was pared by 11 bases and J by 6 bases, with 19 bases between.

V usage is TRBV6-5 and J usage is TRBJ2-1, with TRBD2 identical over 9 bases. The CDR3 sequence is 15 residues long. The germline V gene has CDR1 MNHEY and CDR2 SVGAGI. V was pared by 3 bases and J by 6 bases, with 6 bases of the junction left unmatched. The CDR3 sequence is CASSYAGGPLNEQFF. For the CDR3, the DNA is TGTGCCAGCAGTTATGCGGGGGGGCCTCTCAATGAGCAGTTCTTC.